This T cell receptor (beta chain) was recorded in a study of OX40 agonist ivuxolimab in advanced cancers. Study context: Dose-escalation subjects each had hepatocellular carcinoma, melanoma, renal cell or head and neck cancer. Of mixed ages from roughly 23 to 80 and averaging around 60 years, the group was approximately 84% male.

Study-wide results and caveats: Part of the nonresponder group also had normalized T-cell clonal expansion that was low.

Of note for this clone: The antigen is undetermined.

With 6 bases clipped from V and 4 bases from J, the junction kept 6 bases outside the gene matches. Germline CDR1 and CDR2: SGHRS and YFSETQ. This CDR3 comprises 13 residues. Measured with immunoSEQ multiplex PCR; TCRdb has only the in-frame clones, and not every one. The sample yields 73,000 or so clones, roughly 80% seen once. The sequenced sample was CD4+ or CD8+ T cells sorted from blood, obtained in a trial of the OX40 agonist ivuxolimab. The sequence was obtained from an adult with an advanced solid tumor such as melanoma, head and neck, liver or kidney cancer. This chain links TRBV5-1 with TRBJ2-5; 7 bases fit TRBD2. The CDR3 here is CASNGGLGETQYF. The CDR3 DNA sequence: TGCGCCAGCAACGGGGGGTTGGGAGAGACCCAGTACTTC.